This TCR beta chain stems from a study of early T cells in non-severe SARS-CoV-2 infection. General study results and limits: Private and CD4 specificities were missed by VDJdb matching, which favored anti-spike CD8 responses.

Each CDR3 protein is one row after TCRdb ran MiXCR on the 5' RACE reads. The table lists 65,000 to 85,000 distinct CDR3 sequences, roughly 13% of them singletons, with about 1.1% in the top ten. About this clonotype: Its antigen is not known.

The source material was whole blood. The sequence was collected from an adult who was a healthcare worker with PCR-confirmed SARS-CoV-2 infection or an uninfected control (not recorded which).

The CDR3 is CASSLGGRQGVRTDTQYF. The CDR3 nucleotides are TGCGCCAGCAGCTTGGGCGGGCGGCAGGGCGTGAGGACAGATACGCAGTATTTT. The chain uses TRBV5-1 and TRBJ2-3, with D perhaps matching TRBD1 or TRBD2 (5 bases each). The CDR3 is made up of 18 amino acids. V dropped 0 bases and J dropped 3 bases, with 20 bases sitting between them. Germline V CDR1 and CDR2: SGHRS, YFSETQ. The full variable domain, rest sourced from reference TRBV5-1 and TRBJ2-3, is KAGVTQTPRYLIKTRGQQVTLSCSPISGHRSVSWYQQTPGQGLQFLFEYFSETQRNKGNFPGRFSGRQFSNSRSEMNVSTLELGDSALYLCASSLGGRQGVRTDTQYFGPGTRLTVL.